This TCR beta chain was sequenced in a study of blood T cell repertoires in COVID-19. About the research overall: The cDNA or gDNA used as material had been derived from T cells, B-cell-depleted T cells, or PBMCs.

Method: immunoSEQ multiplex PCR; TCRdb's copy keeps in-frame clones and lacks some. The data show 200,000 or so clones, with 75% to 90% seen just once and approximately 3.5% held by the top ten. Material: PBMCs or T cells enriched from blood (not recorded which). The origin of this receptor is a woman younger than 35 in a cohort exposed to, infected with or recovered from COVID-19 (not recorded which).

The CDR3 is CASSPPSGLEQYF. The CDR3 DNA is TGTGCCAGCAGCCCCCCGAGCGGCCTCGAGCAGTACTTC. V is TRBV13 and J is TRBJ2-7; tentatively, D is TRBD2 (5 bases). Germline V lookup: CDR1 PRHDT, CDR2 FYEKMQ (reference sequence). Trimming took 5 bases from V and 6 from J, leaving 14 bases between them. The CDR3 has 13 residues.